Ten or more counts support the clone carrying this T cell receptor (beta chain). The antigen is unknown. As for time point: persistent/refractory GD, antithyroid drugs over 5 years with positive TRAb. PBMCs provided the RNA from which the TCR library was made. The source of the sample is a study of regulatory T cells in long-lasting Graves disease. The overall study: By definition, persistent Graves' disease involved antithyroid drugs for over 5 years alongside positive TSH receptor antibodies. Study results and limitations: There were preferences for TRBV28, TRBJ1-2 and TRBJ2-5 in persistent disease. Sharing of public clonotypes was greater in persistent patients (over 2,500) than in new patients (roughly 970).

With iRepertoire HTBI primers and Arm-PCR of CDR3 regions, TCR beta libraries were built. TCRdb reprocessed the multiplex PCR reads with MiXCR, giving one entry per CDR3 protein. The table lists about 430,000 distinct CDR3 sequences, around 20% of them singletons, with over 11% in the top ten. The length of the CDR3 is 14 residues. V lost 4 bases and J lost 5, with 14 bases in between. Germline CDR1 is SNHLY and CDR2 is FYNNEI. Here the sequenced sample was peripheral blood mononuclear cells (PBMCs), taken when the disease was refractory, from a patient treated with antithyroid drugs. The chain couples TRBV2 to TRBJ1-2; D remains unclear. This TCR came from a female donor with Graves disease. The CDR3 DNA reads TGTGCCAGCAGTGCTAACCTCCCAAAATATGGCTACACCTTC. It codes for CASSANLPKYGYTF. The whole variable domain, remainder taken from reference TRBV2 and TRBJ1-2, is EPEVTQTPSHQVTQMGQEVILRCVPISNHLYFYWYRQILGQKVEFLVSFYNNEISEKSEIFDDQFSVERPDGSNFTLKIRSTKLEDSAMYFCASSANLPKYGYTFGSGTRLTVV.